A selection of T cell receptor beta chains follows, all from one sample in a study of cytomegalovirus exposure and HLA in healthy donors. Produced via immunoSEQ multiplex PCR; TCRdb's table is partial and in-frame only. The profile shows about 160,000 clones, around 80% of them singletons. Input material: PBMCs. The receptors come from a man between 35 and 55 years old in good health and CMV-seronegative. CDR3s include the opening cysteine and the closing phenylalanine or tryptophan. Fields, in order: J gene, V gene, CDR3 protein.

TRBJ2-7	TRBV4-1	CASSLDRALIYEQYF
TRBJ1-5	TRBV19	CASSILSQPQHF
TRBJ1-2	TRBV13	CASSQSGGLADGYTF
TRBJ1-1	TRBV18	CASSRPTAGRAEAFF
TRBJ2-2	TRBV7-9	CASLQGATGELFF
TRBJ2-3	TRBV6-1	CASRELAGGLDTQYF
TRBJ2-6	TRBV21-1	CASSKEGASGANVLTF
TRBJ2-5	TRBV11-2	CASSPRSLSAGGWSTAQYF
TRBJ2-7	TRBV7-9	CASSSLRTGIDEQYF
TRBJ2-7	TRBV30	CAAWETGVRYEQYF
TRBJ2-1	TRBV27	CASSPTHRGNEQFF